This passage covers 7 T cell receptor beta chains from one sample sequenced in a study of response to subunit inactivated influenza vaccine. MiXCR, run by TCRdb on the RT-PCR reads, gives a single entry per CDR3 protein. The data show about 580,000 distinct CDR3 sequences, with 13% to 15% seen just once and around 10% held by the top ten. The specimen was PBMCs from blood, collected 11 to 12 days after vaccination. These receptors were collected from a man aged 50-60 years who received an inactivated influenza vaccine.

This clonotype appeared a few times. The V gene is TRBV6-2 or TRBV6-3, the J gene TRBJ2-7; 8 positions agree with TRBD2. The CDR3 consists of 17 residues. V trimming: 0 bases; J trimming: 5 bases; junction bases outside the gene matches: 12. CDR1 and CDR2 from the germline V gene are MNHEY and SVGEGT. The CDR3 here is CASSYSLASGSYHEQYF. The CDR3 DNA sequence: TGTGCCAGCAGTTACTCTTTAGCGAGCGGGAGTTATCACGAGCAGTACTTC.

This clonotype showed up just a few times. This chain joins TRBV7-9 and TRBJ2-1; perhaps TRBD2 as D (5 bases). Germline V gene data show CDR1 as SEHNR and CDR2 as FQNEAQ (reference sequence). The CDR3 totals 16 residues. Trimming left V 5 bases short and J 3 bases short, with 17 bases between. The CDR3 region has the DNA TGTGCCAGCAGCCCCCGAGGGTCTACTGACTACAATGAGCAGTTCTTC. Its translation: CASSPRGSTDYNEQFF.

The chain carries TRBV7-7 and TRBJ2-7; the D is unclear. CDR1 is SSHAT and CDR2 is FNYEAQ in the germline V gene (reference sequence). The length of the CDR3 is 12 residues. CDR3 protein: CAPAGSLFEQYF. Here the CDR3 DNA reads TGTGCTCCGGCAGGTAGTCTATTCGAGCAGTACTTC.

J is TRBJ1-2 and V is TRBV7-9, with a tentative D call TRBD1 (6 bases). The germline V gene has CDR1 SEHNR and CDR2 FQNEAQ (reference sequence). V lost 1 base, J lost 4 bases, and 16 bases lay in between. There are 16 residues in the CDR3. The CDR3 sequence: CASSLDGTGTFYGYTF. The CDR3 bases are TGTGCCAGCAGCTTAGATGGAACAGGGACATTCTATGGCTACACCTTC. The complete variable domain, with remaining parts taken from reference TRBV7-9 and TRBJ1-2, reads DTGVSQNPRHKITKRGQNVTFRCDPISEHNRLYWYRQTLGQGPEFLTYFQNEAQLEKSRLLSDRFSAERPKGSFSTLEIQRTEQGDSAMYLCASSLDGTGTFYGYTFGSGTRLTVV.

This clonotype was counted ten times or more. The J gene is TRBJ2-7, the V gene TRBV6-1, with TRBD2 identical over 8 bases. The junction had 14 bases not matched to a gene; V was cut back by 10 bases and J by 6 bases. The CDR3 covers 14 residues. Germline V lookup: CDR1 MNHNS, CDR2 SASEGT. CDR3 loop: CATGTVLAGSEQYF. The CDR3 DNA follows: TGTGCCACCGGTACGGTGTTAGCGGGATCCGAGCAGTACTTC.

This clonotype showed up just a few times. This chain links TRBV10-3 with TRBJ2-1, with 10 bases fitting TRBD1. Germline V gene lookup returns CDR1 ENHRY and CDR2 SYGVKD. V shed 2 bases and J 7 bases; nucleotides not matched to a gene: 5. This CDR3 contains 15 residues. In DNA form, the CDR3 reads TGTGCCATCAGTGAGATAGGACAGGGGGAGAATGAGCAGTTCTTC. As protein: CAISEIGQGENEQFF.

This chain joins TRBV12-3 or TRBV12-4 and TRBJ2-1, with 8 positions matching TRBD1. This CDR3 contains 13 residues. The ends lost 8 bases at V and 7 bases at J; junction bases unmatched: 7. The CDR3 reads CASGQGWGNEQFF. The CDR3 DNA follows: TGTGCCAGCGGACAGGGTTGGGGTAATGAGCAGTTCTTC.